This is a list of T cell receptor beta chains from one sample in a study of neoadjuvant anti-PD-1 for oral cavity cancer. The protocol was immunoSEQ multiplex PCR, while the TCRdb copy is restricted to in-frame clones and leaves out a portion. Of 15,000 to 20,000 clones listed, less than 70% are singletons. Sample: PBMCs, taken before nivolumab (anti-PD-1) treatment. These receptors all stem from a person between 35 and 79 years old with oral cavity squamous cell carcinoma. Each CDR3 is given with its conserved first and last residue. The order of the fields is J gene, clone size, V gene, D gene, CDR3 protein, CDR3 DNA. A D gene is named only where the DNA matches it firmly. Size is omitted from some rows. Given values are once, few, many or a class for expanded clones.

J gene: TRBJ2-3
clone size: few
V gene: TRBV2
D gene: NA
CDR3 protein: CASGITDTQYF
CDR3 DNA: TGTGCCAGCGGAATCACAGATACGCAGTATTTT

J gene: TRBJ2-1
clone size: NA
V gene: TRBV29-1
D gene: NA
CDR3 protein: CSVDPPLKASSYNEQFF
CDR3 DNA: TGCAGCGTTGATCCCCCGTTGAAGGCGAGCTCCTACAATGAGCAGTTCTTC

J gene: TRBJ2-1
clone size: NA
V gene: TRBV30
D gene: TRBD2
CDR3 protein: CAWSPGTTAEQFF
CDR3 DNA: TGTGCCTGGAGCCCCGGGACTACAGCTGAGCAGTTCTTC

J gene: TRBJ2-7
clone size: NA
V gene: TRBV5-3
D gene: NA
CDR3 protein: CARSLLNFYEQYF
CDR3 DNA: TGTGCCAGAAGCTTGCTTAACTTCTACGAGCAGTACTTC

J gene: TRBJ2-5
clone size: NA
V gene: TRBV6-5
D gene: NA
CDR3 protein: CASSSVPRETQYF
CDR3 DNA: TGTGCCAGCAGTTCGGTACCTCGAGAGACCCAGTACTTC

J gene: TRBJ2-2
clone size: NA
V gene: TRBV5-1
D gene: TRBD2
CDR3 protein: CASSLQTSQSANTGELFF
CDR3 DNA: TGCGCCAGCAGCTTGCAGACTAGCCAAAGCGCGAACACCGGGGAGCTGTTTTTT

J gene: TRBJ2-7
clone size: NA
V gene: TRBV2
D gene: NA
CDR3 protein: CASKDTYYEQYF
CDR3 DNA: TGTGCCAGCAAGGACACATACTACGAGCAGTACTTC

J gene: TRBJ2-7
clone size: NA
V gene: TRBV7-8
D gene: NA
CDR3 protein: CASSQGGIYEQYF
CDR3 DNA: TGTGCCAGCAGCCAAGGCGGAATCTACGAGCAGTACTTC

J gene: TRBJ1-3
clone size: NA
V gene: TRBV30
D gene: NA
CDR3 protein: CAWSVDSSGNTIYF
CDR3 DNA: TGTGCCTGGAGTGTTGACAGCTCTGGAAACACCATATATTTT

J gene: TRBJ2-5
clone size: NA
V gene: TRBV6-5
D gene: TRBD2
CDR3 protein: CASSWGLAGGETQYF
CDR3 DNA: TGTGCCAGCAGTTGGGGGCTAGCGGGAGGAGAGACCCAGTACTTC

J gene: TRBJ2-5
clone size: NA
V gene: TRBV30
D gene: NA
CDR3 protein: CAWSVIWAAQETQYF
CDR3 DNA: TGTGCCTGGAGTGTTATTTGGGCCGCCCAAGAGACCCAGTACTTC

J gene: TRBJ1-1
clone size: NA
V gene: TRBV6-1
D gene: NA
CDR3 protein: CASSEFYAEAFF
CDR3 DNA: TGTGCCAGCAGTGAATTTTACGCTGAAGCTTTCTTT

J gene: TRBJ1-5
clone size: NA
V gene: TRBV6-5
D gene: NA
CDR3 protein: CASSRVLNSQPQHF
CDR3 DNA: TGTGCCAGCAGTCGGGTCCTCAACTCTCAGCCCCAGCATTTT

J gene: TRBJ1-5
clone size: once
V gene: TRBV19
D gene: NA
CDR3 protein: CASSIVGIKTQPQHF
CDR3 DNA: TGTGCCAGTAGTATAGTTGGGATCAAGACACAGCCCCAGCATTTT

J gene: TRBJ2-3
clone size: NA
V gene: TRBV19
D gene: NA
CDR3 protein: CASSIPTASTDTQYF
CDR3 DNA: TGTGCCAGTAGTATTCCAACGGCAAGCACAGATACGCAGTATTTT

J gene: TRBJ2-5
clone size: NA
V gene: TRBV7-3
D gene: NA
CDR3 protein: CASSSGQMRETQYF
CDR3 DNA: TGTGCCAGCAGCTCCGGACAGATGAGAGAGACCCAGTACTTC

J gene: TRBJ1-1
clone size: once
V gene: TRBV2
D gene: TRBD1
CDR3 protein: CASSDRTGSNTEAFF
CDR3 DNA: TGTGCCAGCAGTGACAGGACAGGGTCTAACACTGAAGCTTTCTTT

J gene: TRBJ2-2
clone size: NA
V gene: TRBV6-5
D gene: NA
CDR3 protein: CASNPKGGNTGELFF
CDR3 DNA: TGTGCCAGCAATCCTAAGGGAGGAAACACCGGGGAGCTGTTTTTT

J gene: TRBJ2-7
clone size: NA
V gene: TRBV4-1
D gene: NA
CDR3 protein: CASSQDLAGVSYEQYF
CDR3 DNA: TGCGCCAGCAGCCAAGATCTCGCAGGGGTTTCCTACGAGCAGTACTTC

J gene: TRBJ2-7
clone size: NA
V gene: TRBV7-8
D gene: NA
CDR3 protein: CASSLAGSTSYEQYF
CDR3 DNA: TGTGCCAGCAGCTTAGCGGGATCGACCTCCTACGAGCAGTACTTC

J gene: TRBJ2-1
clone size: few
V gene: TRBV5-1
D gene: NA
CDR3 protein: CASSGGTANTFSDEQFF
CDR3 DNA: TGCGCCAGCAGTGGCGGGACCGCCAATACATTTAGCGATGAGCAGTTCTTC

J gene: TRBJ2-5
clone size: NA
V gene: TRBV2
D gene: NA
CDR3 protein: CASTRSTYQETQYF
CDR3 DNA: TGTGCCAGCACTAGGTCCACGTACCAAGAGACCCAGTACTTC

J gene: TRBJ1-2
clone size: NA
V gene: TRBV6-5
D gene: NA
CDR3 protein: CASSYGGRPANYGYTF
CDR3 DNA: TGTGCCAGCAGTTATGGGGGGCGCCCCGCCAACTATGGCTACACCTTC

J gene: TRBJ2-6
clone size: NA
V gene: TRBV5-1
D gene: NA
CDR3 protein: CASSLELMGAGANVLTF
CDR3 DNA: TGCGCCAGCAGCTTGGAGTTGATGGGGGCTGGGGCCAACGTCCTGACTTTC

J gene: TRBJ2-4
clone size: few
V gene: TRBV25-1
D gene: NA
CDR3 protein: CASGYRENIQYF
CDR3 DNA: TGTGCCAGCGGTTACAGGGAAAACATTCAGTACTTC

J gene: TRBJ1-2
clone size: NA
V gene: TRBV6-6
D gene: NA
CDR3 protein: CASSYSEGVDGYTF
CDR3 DNA: TGTGCCAGCAGTTACTCGGAAGGGGTCGATGGCTACACCTTC

J gene: TRBJ1-2
clone size: few
V gene: TRBV5-1
D gene: TRBD1
CDR3 protein: CASSSGQSYGYTF
CDR3 DNA: TGCGCCAGCAGCTCGGGACAGAGTTATGGCTACACCTTC

J gene: TRBJ2-5
clone size: NA
V gene: TRBV7-9
D gene: TRBD2
CDR3 protein: CASSHRLAGEGETQYF
CDR3 DNA: TGTGCCAGCAGCCACCGACTAGCGGGAGAGGGAGAGACCCAGTACTTC

J gene: TRBJ1-1
clone size: NA
V gene: TRBV10-2
D gene: NA
CDR3 protein: CASARGLRTEAFF
CDR3 DNA: TGCGCCAGCGCCCGCGGGTTGAGGACTGAAGCTTTCTTT

J gene: TRBJ2-3
clone size: NA
V gene: TRBV7-8
D gene: NA
CDR3 protein: CASSLEPGLSTDTQYF
CDR3 DNA: TGTGCCAGCAGCTTAGAACCGGGACTTAGCACAGATACGCAGTATTTT

J gene: TRBJ2-5
clone size: NA
V gene: TRBV5-6
D gene: NA
CDR3 protein: CASSLGLQETQYF
CDR3 DNA: TGTGCCAGCAGCTTGGGGTTGCAAGAGACCCAGTACTTC

J gene: TRBJ1-2
clone size: NA
V gene: TRBV27
D gene: TRBD1
CDR3 protein: CASSSGTGGYGYTF
CDR3 DNA: TGTGCCAGCAGCTCCGGGACAGGTGGTTATGGCTACACCTTC

J gene: TRBJ1-1
clone size: few
V gene: TRBV7-9
D gene: TRBD1
CDR3 protein: CASSPPGQNEAFF
CDR3 DNA: TGTGCCAGCAGCCCTCCGGGACAGAATGAAGCTTTCTTT

J gene: TRBJ2-3
clone size: few
V gene: TRBV7-9
D gene: NA
CDR3 protein: CASSLGTATLSTDTQYF
CDR3 DNA: TGTGCCAGCAGCTTAGGGACAGCCACCCTTAGCACAGATACGCAGTATTTT

J gene: TRBJ1-5
clone size: NA
V gene: TRBV30
D gene: NA
CDR3 protein: CAWSPRGNQPQHF
CDR3 DNA: TGTGCCTGGAGCCCTCGGGGCAATCAGCCCCAGCATTTT

J gene: TRBJ1-4
clone size: NA
V gene: TRBV29-1
D gene: TRBD1
CDR3 protein: CSASGGANEKLFF
CDR3 DNA: TGCAGCGCTTCAGGGGGGGCTAATGAAAAACTGTTTTTT

J gene: TRBJ2-7
clone size: NA
V gene: TRBV5-4
D gene: TRBD2
CDR3 protein: CASSQGGLAGGYEQYF
CDR3 DNA: TGTGCCAGCAGCCAGGGAGGACTAGCGGGAGGCTACGAGCAGTACTTC

J gene: TRBJ1-2
clone size: few
V gene: TRBV10-3
D gene: NA
CDR3 protein: CAISESNRAGGYTF
CDR3 DNA: TGTGCCATCAGTGAGTCGAACCGGGCCGGCGGCTACACCTTC

J gene: TRBJ1-1
clone size: NA
V gene: TRBV6-1
D gene: NA
CDR3 protein: CASSELGTSEAFF
CDR3 DNA: TGTGCCAGCAGTGAATTGGGAACGTCTGAAGCTTTCTTT

J gene: TRBJ2-5
clone size: NA
V gene: TRBV13
D gene: NA
CDR3 protein: CASSLRETQYF
CDR3 DNA: TGTGCCAGCAGCTTACGTGAGACCCAGTACTTC

J gene: TRBJ2-1
clone size: NA
V gene: TRBV13
D gene: TRBD2
CDR3 protein: CASSSLLAGVSYNEQFF
CDR3 DNA: TGTGCCAGCAGCTCCCTCCTAGCGGGAGTGAGTTACAATGAGCAGTTCTTC

J gene: TRBJ2-1
clone size: NA
V gene: TRBV5-6
D gene: NA
CDR3 protein: CASSPPSGPYNEQFF
CDR3 DNA: TGTGCCAGCAGCCCACCAAGCGGGCCCTACAATGAGCAGTTCTTC

J gene: TRBJ2-2
clone size: NA
V gene: TRBV2
D gene: NA
CDR3 protein: CASSENRFPNTGELFF
CDR3 DNA: TGTGCCAGCAGTGAAAATCGGTTCCCGAACACCGGGGAGCTGTTTTTT

J gene: TRBJ2-5
clone size: NA
V gene: TRBV19
D gene: TRBD1
CDR3 protein: CASSLPGGRVATQYF
CDR3 DNA: TGTGCCAGTTCTCTCCCAGGGGGCAGGGTGGCGACCCAGTACTTC

J gene: TRBJ1-1
clone size: NA
V gene: TRBV6-5
D gene: NA
CDR3 protein: CASSSPGTEAFF
CDR3 DNA: TGTGCCAGCAGTTCCCCGGGCACTGAAGCTTTCTTT

J gene: TRBJ2-3
clone size: NA
V gene: TRBV10-2
D gene: TRBD2
CDR3 protein: CASAGADTQYF
CDR3 DNA: TGCGCCAGCGCGGGAGCAGATACGCAGTATTTT

J gene: TRBJ1-2
clone size: few
V gene: TRBV5-1
D gene: TRBD1
CDR3 protein: CASSFGDRGVYGYTF
CDR3 DNA: TGCGCCAGCAGCTTCGGTGACAGGGGGGTCTATGGCTACACCTTC